This entry lists 28 T cell receptor beta chains sequenced from one sample in a study of blood T cells in healthy people across ages (dated by TCRdb to the mid-2010s). The library was obtained by 5' RACE. The data were produced on an Illumina HiSeq 2500. A second about 7 to 11 cycle PCR used a sample-barcoded 5' primer and a J-beta primer mix. TCRdb ran its own pipeline on the public reads, namely fastp trimming at Q25 and MiXCR clone calling, and kept in-frame beta chains. Identical CDR3 proteins give one entry, which carries the most common genes and DNA. This sample holds approximately 1.5 million distinct CDR3 sequences; roughly a third were observed only once. About 10% of the sample rests with the top ten. The sequenced sample consisted of blood. The receptors were sampled from a woman aged 25 to 39 in good health.

This clonotype came up a few times. The chain joins TRBV27 to TRBJ2-2, with D unresolved. The CDR3 covers 17 residues. CDR1 is MNHEY and CDR2 is SMNVEV in the germline V gene (reference sequence). V lost 6 bases, J lost 4 bases, and 21 bases lay in between. CDR3 bases: TGTGCCAGCAGCACCCTCGTTTCACCATCGATCACCGGGGAGCTGTTTTTT. Protein sequence: CASSTLVSPSITGELFF.

The chain carries TRBV7-3 and TRBJ2-1, with 12 bases matching TRBD2. This CDR3 has 18 amino acids. With 2 bases clipped from V and 8 bases from J, the junction kept 13 bases outside the gene matches. Germline V CDR1 and CDR2: SGHTA, FQGTGA. Here the CDR3 DNA reads TGTGCCAGCAGCTTAGAGTTTACGACTAGCGGGAGTGGAGATGAGCAGTTCTTC. Encoded protein: CASSLEFTTSGSGDEQFF.

This chain connects TRBV7-3 to TRBJ1-2; 7 bases fit TRBD1. Per germline, CDR1 SGHTA and CDR2 FQGTGA. The trim removed 5 bases at V and 0 bases at J, leaving 6 bases unmatched. There are 15 residues in the CDR3. CDR3 DNA sequence: TGTGCCAGCAGCCCCCAGACAGGGCCTAACTATGGCTACACCTTC. This translates into CASSPQTGPNYGYTF.

The CDR3 here is CASSLVRTGEFF. The CDR3 nucleotides read TGTGCCAGCAGTTTAGTCCGGACAGGCGAGTTCTTC. The chain employs TRBV12-3 or TRBV12-4 and TRBJ2-1; 7 bases align to TRBD1. V lost 1 base, J lost 14 bases, and 5 bases stayed unmatched. The CDR3 sequence is 12 residues long.

The chain carries TRBV4-1 and TRBJ1-4; D is undetermined. V lost 0 bases and J lost 0, with 14 bases in between. Per the germline V gene, CDR1 is MGHRA and CDR2 is YSYEKL. The CDR3 consists of 18 residues. The CDR3 spells CASSQDRVRTTTNEKLFF. The CDR3, as DNA: TGCGCCAGCAGCCAAGATAGGGTCCGTACTACAACTAATGAAAAACTGTTTTTT.

The chain recombines TRBV7-2 with TRBJ2-1; tentative D call: TRBD2 (6 bases). V gave up 5 bases and J gave up 1 base, with 15 bases separating them. The CDR3 is 16 residues long. Per germline, CDR1 SGHTA and CDR2 FQGNSA. Here the CDR3 reads CASSGIALASYNEQFF. CDR3 coding DNA: TGTGCCAGCAGCGGAATAGCCCTAGCGTCCTACAATGAGCAGTTCTTC.

Regarding this clonotype: A junction end diverges from the germline sequence, so it may reflect a read error. The genes are TRBV7-9 and TRBJ1-2; 10 bases map to TRBD1. There are 16 residues in the CDR3. Germline CDR1 and CDR2: SEHNR and FQNEAQ (reference sequence). The CDR3 loop reads CASSSSGQGGFYGHTF. Written as DNA, the CDR3 is TGTGCCAGCAGCTCATCAGGACAGGGGGGTTTCTATGGCCACACCTTC.

This clonotype was seen at least ten times. V is TRBV28 and J is TRBJ2-7, with D perhaps assigned TRBD1 or TRBD2 (5 bases each). Germline CDR1 is MDHEN and CDR2 is SYDVKM. Trimming shortened V by 2 bases and J by 2 bases, and 7 bases separated the two germline ends. This CDR3 region has 13 residues. The chain's CDR3 is CASSLGDPYEQYF. As DNA, the CDR3 is TGTGCCAGCAGTTTAGGGGACCCCTACGAGCAGTACTTC.

The chain recombines TRBV6-6 with TRBJ2-3; TRBD2 agrees at 9 bases. With 8 bases clipped from V and 0 bases from J, the junction kept 9 bases outside the gene matches. Germline V gene data show CDR1 as MNHNY and CDR2 as SVGAGI (reference sequence). This CDR3 spans 16 amino acids. In DNA, the CDR3 is TGTGCCAGCGGTTCAAGCGGGGGGCCAAGCACAGATACGCAGTATTTT. It yields the protein CASGSSGGPSTDTQYF.

V usage is TRBV20-1 and J usage is TRBJ1-1; D may be TRBD1 (5 bases). The CDR3 is made up of 15 amino acids. Germline CDR1 DFQATT, CDR2 SNEGSKA (reference sequence). V was pared by 3 bases and J by 1 base, with 15 bases between. For the CDR3, the DNA is TGCAGTGCTAGTTCCCTTGGGACGGCGAACACTGAAGCTTTCTTT. This translates into CSASSLGTANTEAFF.

The chain combines TRBV7-2 with TRBJ2-7; 8 bases line up with TRBD1. This CDR3 is 16 amino acids long. With V trimmed by 0 bases and J by 1 base, 5 bases remained unmatched. CDR1 is SGHTA, CDR2 FQGNSA, per germline. CDR3 sequence: CASSLAIGTGSYEQYF. The CDR3 nucleotides read TGTGCCAGCAGCTTAGCTATCGGGACAGGATCCTACGAGCAGTACTTC.

This chain uses TRBV28 with TRBJ1-1; 7 positions agree with TRBD1. The CDR3 extends over 15 amino acids. The V and J ends lost 4 bases and 0 bases, in that order; junction bases with no gene match: 5. Germline V gene lookup returns CDR1 MDHEN and CDR2 SYDVKM. The CDR3 bases are TGTGCCAGCAGTTACGACAGGGTCATGAACACTGAAGCTTTCTTT. Translating gives CASSYDRVMNTEAFF. Full variable domain (remainder filled in from reference TRBV28 and TRBJ1-1): DVKVTQSSRYLVKRTGEKVFLECVQDMDHENMFWYRQDPGLGLRLIYFSYDVKMKEKGDIPEGYSVSREKKERFSLILESASTNQTSMYLCASSYDRVMNTEAFFGQGTRLTVV.

The V call is TRBV2, the J call TRBJ1-2; 8 positions match TRBD1. The CDR3 consists of 19 residues. The germline CDR1 and CDR2 sequences are SNHLY and FYNNEI. The trim removed 5 bases at V and 2 bases at J, leaving 19 bases unmatched. In DNA form, the CDR3 reads TGTGCCAGCAGTATCGACCCCAGACTAGAGACAGGGGTCAACTATGGCTACACCTTC. Translation gives CASSIDPRLETGVNYGYTF.

This clonotype has a count of ten or more. The genes are TRBV5-1 and TRBJ2-3; possibly TRBD1 for D (6 bases). The CDR3 contains 13 residues. Germline CDR1 SGHRS, CDR2 YFSETQ. The V and J ends lost 5 bases and 1 base respectively, with 8 bases between them. The CDR3 region is CASRWTGTDTQYF. Written as DNA, the CDR3 is TGCGCCAGCAGATGGACAGGCACAGATACGCAGTATTTT. The entire variable domain, with the rest obtained from reference TRBV5-1 and TRBJ2-3, is as follows: KAGVTQTPRYLIKTRGQQVTLSCSPISGHRSVSWYQQTPGQGLQFLFEYFSETQRNKGNFPGRFSGRQFSNSRSEMNVSTLELGDSALYLCASRWTGTDTQYFGPGTRLTVL.

This rearrangement joins TRBV7-9 to TRBJ2-5; TRBD2 matches 8 bases. The germline V gene encodes CDR1 SEHNR and CDR2 FQNEAQ (reference sequence). Germline trimming cut 3 bases from V and 2 bases from J; bases unmatched to any gene: 8. This CDR3 comprises 16 residues. The CDR3: CASSFGRAGDQETQYF. In DNA, the CDR3 is TGTGCCAGCAGCTTCGGGAGAGCGGGGGATCAAGAGACCCAGTACTTC.

The CDR3 reads CASSPPGTSGYEQYF. CDR3 bases: TGTGCCAGCAGTCCCCCCGGGACTAGCGGGTACGAGCAGTACTTC. The chain couples TRBV28 to TRBJ2-7, with 12 bases matching TRBD2. The CDR3 has 15 residues. J lost 4 bases, V lost 5 bases, and 6 bases had no gene match. Germline CDR1 reads MDHEN; CDR2 reads SYDVKM.

The genes are TRBV11-2 and TRBJ2-7; TRBD1 matches 7 bases. V dropped 6 bases and J dropped 5; count of bases not matched to a gene: 10. Germline V gene data show CDR1 as SGHAT and CDR2 as FQNNGV. This CDR3 has 14 residues. CDR3 nucleotides: TGTGCCAGCAGTCCAGGGGGATGGGTACACGAGCAGTACTTC. Encoded protein: CASSPGGWVHEQYF.

Only a few counts were recorded for this clonotype. At one end, the junction sequence differs from germline, possibly due to a read error. The CDR3 is CSPHGQANEQFF. The CDR3 DNA sequence: TGTAGTCCTCATGGGCAGGCTAATGAGCAGTTCTTC. This chain links TRBV20-1 with TRBJ2-1; D not resolved. The CDR3 has 12 residues. Germline CDR1 reads DFQATT; CDR2 reads SNEGSKA (reference sequence).

This clonotype was seen only a few times. This sequence joins TRBV24-1 and TRBJ2-3; weak D call: TRBD2 (5 bases). V gave up 2 bases and J gave up 0 bases, with 14 bases separating them. This CDR3 is 17 amino acids long. Germline values: CDR1 KGHDR, CDR2 SFDVKD. CDR3 sequence (DNA): TGTGCCACCAGTGATTCGCGCACTCGGACTAGCACAGATACGCAGTATTTT. This sequence encodes CATSDSRTRTSTDTQYF.

Only a few counts were recorded for this clonotype. The CDR3 DNA is TGTGCCAGCAGCGTAGGTCCAGGGGAGTCTGACACCTTC. This encodes CASSVGPGESDTF. The genes are TRBV9 and TRBJ1-2; weak D call: TRBD1 (6 bases). V lost 0 bases and J lost 12, with 15 bases in between. The CDR3 loop spans 13 amino acids. Germline CDR1 SGDLS, CDR2 YYNGEE.

This clonotype has just a few counts. V and J are TRBV28 and TRBJ2-7, with TRBD2 matching 11 bases. CDR3 length: 15 residues. Germline assignment: CDR1 MDHEN and CDR2 SYDVKM. V lost 2 bases, J lost 2 bases, and 2 bases stayed unmatched. The CDR3 is CASSLVAGGAYEQYF. The CDR3 nucleotides are TGTGCCAGCAGTTTAGTAGCGGGAGGGGCCTACGAGCAGTACTTC.

There are a few counts of this clonotype. The junction does not match germline at one end; this may be a read error. The genes are TRBV4-2 and TRBJ2-7; a weak D match, TRBD1 (5 bases). The CDR3 runs 15 residues. Germline loops: CDR1 LGHNA, CDR2 YNFKEQ. CDR3 residues: CTSSPLGQGVDEQYF. The CDR3 DNA follows: TGTACCAGCAGCCCATTAGGACAAGGTGTCGACGAGCAGTACTTC.

This clonotype was recorded a few times. V gene TRBV5-1 combines with J gene TRBJ2-1; 13 positions agree with TRBD2. CDR3 length equals 16 residues. Germline-derived CDR1 and CDR2 are SGHRS and YFSETQ. The ends lost 9 bases at V and 2 bases at J; junction bases unmatched: 8. CDR3 protein: CATPGLAGVPYNEQFF. In DNA form, the CDR3 reads TGCGCCACCCCCGGACTAGCGGGAGTACCCTACAATGAGCAGTTCTTC.

This clonotype was observed a few times. The chain has TRBV30 and TRBJ2-7; weak D call: TRBD1 (5 bases). CDR3 length: 14 amino acids. Per germline, CDR1 GTSNPN and CDR2 SVGIG (reference sequence). Trimming took 4 bases from V and 5 from J, leaving 18 bases between them. DNA for the CDR3: TGTGCCTGGACCTATTCTCTGTGGGGCCACGAGCAGTACTTC. Its translation: CAWTYSLWGHEQYF.

This clonotype was seen a few times. The gene calls are TRBV4-2 and TRBJ1-1; maybe TRBD1 (6 bases). Deletions cut 0 bases from V and 8 bases from J, with 16 bases between. CDR3 length: 15 amino acids. Germline CDR1 is LGHNA and CDR2 is YNFKEQ. The CDR3 here is CASSQEVIRDIEAFF. The CDR3 DNA follows: TGTGCCAGCAGCCAAGAAGTTATCCGGGACATCGAAGCTTTCTTT.

The sample holds many counts of this clonotype. V and J are TRBV3-1 and TRBJ1-1; the D is unclear. V lost 1 base to trimming and J lost 8 bases, with 8 bases between them. Germline V gene lookup returns CDR1 LGHDT and CDR2 YNNKEL (reference sequence). This CDR3 spans 12 amino acids. CDR3 DNA sequence: TGTGCCAGCAGCCAAGCTGTTACAGAAGCTTTCTTT. Translated, it gives CASSQAVTEAFF.

The rearrangement joins TRBV6-2 or TRBV6-3 to TRBJ2-1; the D call may be TRBD1 or TRBD2 (5 bases each). This CDR3 spans 14 amino acids. From germline, CDR1 is MNHEY and CDR2 SVGEGT. V was shortened by 11 bases and J by 5 bases, with 19 bases between the two germline ends. The CDR3 is CASGPTPYDNEQFF. The CDR3, as DNA: TGTGCCTCGGGGCCGACTCCTTACGACAATGAGCAGTTCTTC.

This clonotype was seen many times. The V and J genes are TRBV15 and TRBJ2-3; 7 bases line up with TRBD2. CDR1 is LNHNV and CDR2 is YYDKDF in the germline V gene (reference sequence). Germline trimming cut 2 bases from V and 6 bases from J; bases unmatched to any gene: 11. This CDR3 is 16 amino acids long. CDR3 residues: CATSRTSAGRSDTQYF. The DNA of the CDR3 is TGTGCCACCAGCAGAACTAGCGCCGGGAGATCTGATACGCAGTATTTT.